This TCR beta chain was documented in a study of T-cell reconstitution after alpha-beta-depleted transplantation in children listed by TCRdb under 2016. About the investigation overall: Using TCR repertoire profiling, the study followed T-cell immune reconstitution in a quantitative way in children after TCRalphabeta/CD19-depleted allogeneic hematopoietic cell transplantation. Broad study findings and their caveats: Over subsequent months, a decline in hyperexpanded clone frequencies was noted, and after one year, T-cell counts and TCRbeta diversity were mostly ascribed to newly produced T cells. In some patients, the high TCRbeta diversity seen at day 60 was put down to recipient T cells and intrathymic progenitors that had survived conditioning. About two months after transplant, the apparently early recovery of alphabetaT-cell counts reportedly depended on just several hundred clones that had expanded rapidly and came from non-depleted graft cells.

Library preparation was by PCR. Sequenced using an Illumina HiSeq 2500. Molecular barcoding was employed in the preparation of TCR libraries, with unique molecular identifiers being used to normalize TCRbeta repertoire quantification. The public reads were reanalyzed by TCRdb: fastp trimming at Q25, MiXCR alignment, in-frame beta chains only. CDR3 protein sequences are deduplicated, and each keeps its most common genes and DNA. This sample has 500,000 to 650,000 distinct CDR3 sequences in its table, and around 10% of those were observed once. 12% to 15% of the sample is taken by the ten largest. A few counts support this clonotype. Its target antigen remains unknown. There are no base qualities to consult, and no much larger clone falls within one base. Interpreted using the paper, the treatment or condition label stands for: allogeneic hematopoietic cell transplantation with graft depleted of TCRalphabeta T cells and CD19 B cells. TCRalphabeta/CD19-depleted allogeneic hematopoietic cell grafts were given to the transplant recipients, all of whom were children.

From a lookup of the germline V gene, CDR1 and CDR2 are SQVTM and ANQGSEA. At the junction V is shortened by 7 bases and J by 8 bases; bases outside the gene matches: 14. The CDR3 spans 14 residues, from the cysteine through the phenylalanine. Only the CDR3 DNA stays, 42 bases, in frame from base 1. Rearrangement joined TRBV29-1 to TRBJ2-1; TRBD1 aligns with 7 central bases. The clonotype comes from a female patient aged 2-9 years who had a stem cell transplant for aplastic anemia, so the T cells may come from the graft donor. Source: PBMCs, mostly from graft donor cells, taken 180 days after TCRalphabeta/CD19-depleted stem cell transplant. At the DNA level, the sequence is TGCAGCGCTCAGGGCAGGGGGTTAATCTATGAGCAGTTCTTC. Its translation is CSAQGRGLIYEQFF.